Listed below are T cell receptor beta chains from one sample, sequenced in a study of regulatory T cells in long-lasting Graves disease. One entry per CDR3 protein results from TCRdb running MiXCR on the multiplex PCR reads. Altogether hundreds of thousands of distinct CDR3 sequences are present, around 15% being singletons, with the ten largest covering 15% to 20%. These data were also reused for a study on T cells in Graves' hyperthyroidism and ophthalmopathy.

Sequenced material: peripheral blood mononuclear cells (PBMCs), taken at new diagnosis, from a patient treated with antithyroid drugs. The receptors originated from a woman aged 25-40 years with Graves disease. CDR3s include the opening cysteine and the closing phenylalanine or tryptophan. The D gene is left open where the match is weak. Rows may omit the clone size; those that give it use once, few, many or a size class.

J: TRBJ2-1; V: TRBV10-1; D: TRBD1; size: many; CDR3: CASSDRDRGYNEQFF; DNA: TGCGCCAGCAGTGATAGGGACAGGGGCTACAATGAGCAGTTCTTC
J: TRBJ2-5; V: TRBV20-1; D: TRBD2; size: NA; CDR3: CSASRSGSVQETQYF; DNA: TGCAGTGCTAGTCGTAGCGGGAGTGTCCAAGAGACCCAGTACTTC
J: TRBJ2-7; V: TRBV30; D: TRBD2; size: NA; CDR3: CAGASGLRYEQYF; DNA: TGTGCCGGAGCTAGCGGGCTACGCTACGAGCAGTACTTC
J: TRBJ1-4; V: TRBV3-1; D: NA; size: NA; CDR3: CASSQMGGFATNEKLFF; DNA: TGTGCCAGCAGCCAAATGGGCGGATTTGCAACTAATGAAAAACTGTTTTTT
J: TRBJ2-3; V: TRBV28; D: NA; size: many; CDR3: CASSLLSGARTDTQYF; DNA: TGTGCCAGCAGTTTATTATCCGGGGCTCGCACAGATACGCAGTATTTT
J: TRBJ2-3; V: TRBV20-1; D: NA; size: many; CDR3: CSARDAARVSTDTQYF; DNA: TGCAGTGCTAGAGACGCGGCCAGGGTGAGCACAGATACGCAGTATTTT
J: TRBJ2-5; V: TRBV7-9; D: TRBD1; size: NA; CDR3: CASSPSTGPEETQYF; DNA: TGTGCCAGCAGCCCCTCGACAGGGCCAGAAGAGACCCAGTACTTC
J: TRBJ2-7; V: TRBV20-1; D: NA; size: NA; CDR3: CSARDPFRMRAGLINEQYF; DNA: TGCAGTGCTAGAGATCCATTTAGAATGAGGGCGGGATTAATCAACGAGCAGTACTTC
J: TRBJ1-1; V: TRBV18; D: NA; size: many; CDR3: CASSPIPPPNTEAFF; DNA: TGTGCCAGCTCACCAATTCCCCCGCCTAACACTGAAGCTTTCTTT
J: TRBJ2-1; V: TRBV28; D: NA; size: many; CDR3: CASSDQGLGSEQFF; DNA: TGTGCCAGCAGTGATCAGGGGCTAGGAAGTGAGCAGTTCTTC
J: TRBJ2-7; V: TRBV29-1; D: NA; size: few; CDR3: CSALLDRKPYEQYF; DNA: TGCAGCGCCCTCCTCGACAGGAAACCCTACGAGCAGTACTTC
J: TRBJ2-7; V: TRBV27; D: TRBD2; size: many; CDR3: CASREKWRDYSYEQYF; DNA: TGTGCCAGCAGGGAGAAATGGAGGGACTACTCCTACGAGCAGTACTTC
J: TRBJ2-2; V: TRBV28; D: TRBD2; size: many; CDR3: CASSLRTSGGTGELFF; DNA: TGTGCCAGCAGTTTACGGACTAGCGGAGGGACCGGGGAGCTGTTTTTT
J: TRBJ2-7; V: TRBV20-1; D: NA; size: NA; CDR3: CSARVRQATYEQYF; DNA: TGCAGTGCTAGAGTACGACAGGCCACCTACGAGCAGTACTTC
J: TRBJ2-5; V: TRBV5-4; D: NA; size: NA; CDR3: CASRGGRTDQETQYF; DNA: TGTGCCAGCAGGGGGGGGCGTACCGACCAAGAGACCCAGTACTTC
J: TRBJ2-1; V: TRBV20-1; D: NA; size: NA; CDR3: CSARGSMMADEQFF; DNA: TGCAGTGCTAGAGGGTCCATGATGGCCGATGAGCAGTTCTTC
J: TRBJ1-3; V: TRBV12-3/TRBV12-4; D: NA; size: many; CDR3: CASSYGWADSGNTIYF; DNA: TGTGCCAGCAGCTATGGTTGGGCAGACTCTGGAAACACCATATATTTT
J: TRBJ2-5; V: TRBV7-8; D: NA; size: many; CDR3: CASSPQRGGQETQYF; DNA: TGTGCCAGCAGCCCGCAGCGCGGCGGGCAAGAGACCCAGTACTTC
J: TRBJ2-3; V: TRBV27; D: NA; size: few; CDR3: CASSLVHTTDTQYF; DNA: TGTGCCAGCAGTTTAGTTCACACCACAGATACGCAGTATTTT
J: TRBJ1-5; V: TRBV4-1; D: NA; size: NA; CDR3: CASSQDRPPNQPQHF; DNA: TGCGCCAGCAGCCAAGATCGGCCCCCGAATCAGCCCCAGCATTTT
J: TRBJ2-7; V: TRBV29-1; D: TRBD2; size: many; CDR3: CSVEPSGRSEQYF; DNA: TGCAGCGTTGAACCCAGCGGGAGGTCCGAGCAGTACTTC
J: TRBJ1-4; V: TRBV28; D: NA; size: many; CDR3: CASSIRAEGKTNEKLFF; DNA: TGTGCCAGCAGTATCCGGGCTGAGGGAAAAACTAATGAAAAACTGTTTTTT
J: TRBJ1-6; V: TRBV25-1; D: TRBD1; size: NA; CDR3: CASRGTGEGNSPLHF; DNA: TGTGCCAGCAGGGGGACAGGGGAGGGGAATTCACCCCTCCACTTT
J: TRBJ2-1; V: TRBV5-1; D: NA; size: few; CDR3: CASRTRGLTVASYNEQFF; DNA: TGCGCCAGCAGAACCAGGGGACTAACCGTGGCCTCCTACAATGAGCAGTTCTTC
J: TRBJ2-3; V: TRBV7-3; D: NA; size: NA; CDR3: CASSASYMITDTQYF; DNA: TGTGCCAGCAGCGCCTCCTACATGATCACAGATACGCAGTATTTT
J: TRBJ1-2; V: TRBV7-3; D: NA; size: many; CDR3: CASSLSAGAKYGYTF; DNA: TGTGCCAGCAGCTTATCGGCAGGGGCAAAGTATGGCTACACCTTC
J: TRBJ2-2; V: TRBV11-3; D: TRBD2; size: NA; CDR3: CASSLGVSASGAPNTGELFF; DNA: TGTGCCAGCAGCTTAGGGGTCTCGGCTAGCGGGGCTCCGAACACCGGGGAGCTGTTTTTT
J: TRBJ2-7; V: TRBV29-1; D: NA; size: few; CDR3: CSVEFGPLEQYF; DNA: TGCAGCGTTGAATTCGGACCTCTCGAGCAGTACTTC
J: TRBJ2-3; V: TRBV18; D: NA; size: once; CDR3: CASSPQGSRTDTQYF; DNA: TGTGCCAGCTCACCACAGGGATCACGCACAGATACGCAGTATTTT
J: TRBJ2-3; V: TRBV27; D: NA; size: NA; CDR3: CASGLKGDSGPLHPDTQYF; DNA: TGTGCCAGCGGTCTAAAGGGGGATAGCGGCCCATTACATCCAGATACGCAGTATTTT
J: TRBJ1-1; V: TRBV24-1; D: NA; size: many; CDR3: CATRPTGNTEAFF; DNA: TGTGCCACCAGGCCGACAGGGAACACTGAAGCTTTCTTT
J: TRBJ1-1; V: TRBV6-1; D: NA; size: many; CDR3: CASSRWVENTEAFF; DNA: TGTGCCAGCAGTCGGTGGGTCGAGAACACTGAAGCTTTCTTT
J: TRBJ1-5; V: TRBV6-1; D: NA; size: NA; CDR3: CASTVPGPSGGGQPQHF; DNA: TGTGCCAGCACTGTTCCAGGGCCCTCGGGTGGGGGGCAGCCCCAGCATTTT
J: TRBJ2-7; V: TRBV9; D: TRBD2; size: many; CDR3: CASSPQDSGSIYEQYF; DNA: TGTGCCAGCAGCCCCCAAGATAGCGGGAGTATCTACGAGCAGTACTTC
J: TRBJ1-1; V: TRBV19; D: TRBD1; size: many; CDR3: CASTTTGIINTEAFF; DNA: TGTGCCAGTACCACGACAGGGATTATTAACACTGAAGCTTTCTTT
J: TRBJ1-2; V: TRBV28; D: NA; size: NA; CDR3: CASSSTPVYTYGYTF; DNA: TGTGCCAGCAGTTCCACCCCGGTTTATACGTATGGCTACACCTTC
J: TRBJ2-7; V: TRBV7-9; D: NA; size: few; CDR3: CASSLVGIHEQYF; DNA: TGTGCCAGCAGCTTAGTGGGGATACACGAGCAGTACTTC
J: TRBJ1-1; V: TRBV30; D: NA; size: many; CDR3: CAWSGSLNTEAFF; DNA: TGTGCCTGGAGTGGCAGCCTGAACACTGAAGCTTTCTTT
J: TRBJ2-5; V: TRBV7-9; D: TRBD2; size: NA; CDR3: CASSFFIRGGEVLETQYF; DNA: TGTGCCAGCAGCTTTTTTATCCGGGGGGGCGAAGTTTTAGAGACCCAGTACTTC
J: TRBJ1-5; V: TRBV6-5; D: NA; size: many; CDR3: CASSYTHQDSNQPQHF; DNA: TGTGCCAGCAGTTACACTCACCAGGATAGCAATCAGCCCCAGCATTTT
J: TRBJ1-2; V: TRBV7-8; D: NA; size: many; CDR3: CASSLLTTAYGYTF; DNA: TGTGCCAGCAGCTTATTAACAACGGCCTATGGCTACACCTTC
J: TRBJ2-1; V: TRBV12-3/TRBV12-4; D: TRBD1; size: NA; CDR3: CASSSQTGGYNEQFF; DNA: TGTGCCAGCAGTTCCCAGACAGGGGGGTACAATGAGCAGTTCTTC
J: TRBJ1-1; V: TRBV30; D: NA; size: many; CDR3: CAWSVGPGTEAFF; DNA: TGTGCCTGGAGTGTAGGCCCGGGCACTGAAGCTTTCTTT
J: TRBJ1-1; V: TRBV9; D: NA; size: NA; CDR3: CASSVKSALNTEAFF; DNA: TGTGCCAGCAGCGTCAAATCAGCCTTGAACACTGAAGCTTTCTTT
J: TRBJ2-5; V: TRBV5-1; D: TRBD1; size: NA; CDR3: CASSFGKGQGDGSRETQYF; DNA: TGCGCCAGCAGCTTCGGGAAGGGACAGGGGGATGGTTCGCGAGAGACCCAGTACTTC
J: TRBJ2-5; V: TRBV7-9; D: NA; size: NA; CDR3: CASSPKSAGKETQYF; DNA: TGTGCCAGCAGCCCTAAGTCGGCAGGGAAAGAGACCCAGTACTTC
J: TRBJ2-3; V: TRBV2; D: TRBD1; size: many; CDR3: CASSAAGTGTSTDTQYF; DNA: TGTGCCAGCAGTGCGGCCGGGACAGGGACTAGCACAGATACGCAGTATTTT
J: TRBJ1-4; V: TRBV30; D: TRBD1; size: many; CDR3: CAWSVRQGRNEKLFF; DNA: TGTGCCTGGAGTGTCCGACAGGGGAGAAACGAAAAACTGTTTTTT
J: TRBJ2-2; V: TRBV9; D: NA; size: few; CDR3: CASSVEPITGELFF; DNA: TGTGCCAGCAGCGTAGAGCCCATTACCGGGGAGCTGTTTTTT
J: TRBJ2-5; V: TRBV15; D: NA; size: NA; CDR3: CATGRDGGRPNQETQYF; DNA: TGTGCCACCGGCAGAGATGGTGGACGGCCGAACCAAGAGACCCAGTACTTC
J: TRBJ1-4; V: TRBV28; D: NA; size: many; CDR3: CASSPRTVLNEKLFF; DNA: TGTGCCAGCAGCCCCAGGACAGTCCTTAATGAAAAACTGTTTTTT
J: TRBJ1-5; V: TRBV29-1; D: NA; size: NA; CDR3: CIEGGWLRDQPQHF; DNA: TGTATTGAGGGGGGCTGGCTAAGGGATCAGCCCCAGCATTTT
J: TRBJ2-1; V: TRBV3-1; D: NA; size: NA; CDR3: CASSPPSDNEQFF; DNA: TGTGCCAGCAGCCCGCCGTCTGACAATGAGCAGTTCTTC
J: TRBJ1-4; V: TRBV24-1; D: NA; size: NA; CDR3: CATSDFEKLFF; DNA: TGTGCCACCAGTGATTTCGAGAAACTGTTTTTT
J: TRBJ2-3; V: TRBV29-1; D: NA; size: NA; CDR3: CSVVRLDSKGTQYF; DNA: TGCAGCGTTGTAAGGCTAGACTCGAAGGGGACGCAGTATTTT
J: TRBJ2-7; V: TRBV28; D: NA; size: many; CDR3: CASRGPSSYEQYF; DNA: TGTGCCAGCCGCGGGCCTTCGTCCTACGAGCAGTACTTC
J: TRBJ2-1; V: TRBV6-1; D: TRBD1; size: NA; CDR3: CASRTGGGNEQFF; DNA: TGTGCCAGCAGGACAGGGGGGGGCAATGAGCAGTTCTTC
J: TRBJ2-1; V: TRBV20-1; D: TRBD2; size: few; CDR3: CSARDPGGESYNEQFF; DNA: TGCAGTGCTAGAGATCCGGGGGGGGAGTCCTACAATGAGCAGTTCTTC
J: TRBJ2-1; V: TRBV9; D: NA; size: NA; CDR3: CASSQGPRVNEQFF; DNA: TGTGCCAGCAGCCAGGGACCGCGGGTCAATGAGCAGTTCTTC
J: TRBJ2-1; V: TRBV27; D: TRBD2; size: few; CDR3: CASSRQRPGGDEQFF; DNA: TGTGCCAGCAGTCGACAGCGGCCGGGAGGAGATGAGCAGTTCTTC